This T cell receptor beta chain was found in a study of vaccination and CD4 T cells after COVID-19. The study sequenced cultured CD4+ T cell DNA using the Oncomine TCR Beta short-read assay. TCRdb called the PCR reads again in MiXCR, with one record for every CDR3 protein. The sample contains around 9,000 distinct CDR3 sequences, roughly 60% of which appear only once. This clonotype has only a few counts. No antigen is known for it. Treatment denoted: approximately nine-day PBMC culture with coronavirus spike peptide pools or control peptides (ViraFEST assay). Cell culture was performed with roughly 2 million PBMCs per well in the presence of about 9.3 IU/ml IL-2 and approximately 10 ug/ml peptide pools. V lost 6 bases to trimming and J lost 7 bases; unmatched junction nucleotides: 14. Germline V gene data show CDR1 as SNHLY and CDR2 as FYNNEI. The CDR3 is made up of 15 amino acids.

This TCR was sampled from a human donor who had recovered from COVID-19. The rearrangement links TRBV2 to TRBJ2-7, with TRBD1 matching 8 bases. The sequenced sample consisted of CD4+ T cells from blood, cultured in vitro. The CDR3 coding sequence is TGTGCCAGCAGAACCGGGACAGGTGGCAAAGGGGAGCAGTACTTC. It codes for CASRTGTGGKGEQYF.